A single sample is the source of the 20 T cell receptor beta chains below, sequenced in a study of Ad26.COV2.S vaccination and SARS-CoV-2 variants. Treatment specified: roughly 18 received Ad26.COV2.S at low or high dose, single or two shots; five or six received placebo; per-sample allocation not given. The study sampled participants on day 63 after the first vaccine or placebo injection. Method: immunoSEQ multiplex PCR; TCRdb's copy keeps in-frame clones and lacks some. The table includes about 350,000 clones, 80% to 90% detected once. The specimen comprised peripheral blood, sampled in a trial of Ad26.COV2.S vaccine versus placebo. The receptor set was obtained from a person aged 18-65 years who received the Ad26.COV2.S COVID-19 vaccine or a placebo.

The chain links TRBV7-9 to TRBJ2-5; 7 bases align to TRBD2. Per the germline V gene, CDR1 is SEHNR and CDR2 is FQNEAQ (reference sequence). The CDR3 consists of 14 residues. Losses at the gene ends were 2 bases for V and 3 bases for J; bases not matched to a gene: 3. This CDR3 is CASSLQSGKETQYF. Here the CDR3 DNA reads TGTGCCAGCAGCTTACAGAGCGGGAAAGAGACCCAGTACTTC.

The gene calls are TRBV4-1 and TRBJ2-5; possible D gene TRBD2, 5 bases. This CDR3 region has 15 residues. Germline V lookup: CDR1 MGHRA, CDR2 YSYEKL. V was pared by 4 bases and J by 0 bases, with 12 bases between. DNA for the CDR3: TGCGCCAGCAGCCCTCGAGCGAGGGACCAAGAGACCCAGTACTTC. Its protein is CASSPRARDQETQYF.

The CDR3 DNA is TGCGCCAGCAGCCTCCATTGGGGGGCGCGCGCTGAAGCTTTCTTT. Its translation: CASSLHWGARAEAFF. The gene calls are TRBV4-1 and TRBJ1-1; D is perhaps TRBD1 (6 bases). CDR3 length: 15 residues. V was clipped by 4 bases and J by 6 bases, with 18 bases between them. Germline CDR1 is MGHRA and CDR2 is YSYEKL.

This clone was seen just once. This chain joins TRBV5-1 and TRBJ1-1; the match to TRBD1 covers 11 bases. Germline CDR1 and CDR2: SGHRS and YFSETQ. V shed 4 bases, J shed 7 bases, and the junction held 9 bases outside the gene matches. The CDR3 is 15 residues long. CDR3 in amino acids: CASSATMGQGVEAFF. CDR3 DNA sequence: TGCGCCAGCAGCGCCACGATGGGACAGGGGGTTGAAGCTTTCTTT.

The chain is built from TRBV12-3 or TRBV12-4 and TRBJ2-1, with TRBD2 identical over 9 bases. The CDR3 loop spans 13 amino acids. Unmatched junction bases numbered 4, after V lost 6 bases and J lost 7 bases. In DNA, the CDR3 is TGTGCCAGCAGGCGGGGGGGCCAGAATGAGCAGTTCTTC. Its translation is CASRRGGQNEQFF.

The chain employs TRBV4-3 and TRBJ2-5, with unresolved D. Germline lookup yields CDR1 LGHNA and CDR2 YSLEER. The CDR3 spans 14 residues. V was cut by 3 bases and J by 1 base, with 9 bases left in between. CDR3 protein: CASSQTTLQETQYF. In DNA, the CDR3 is TGCGCCAGCAGCCAGACGACTCTCCAAGAGACCCAGTACTTC.

The chain carries TRBV28 and TRBJ2-6, with D uncertain. V lost 6 bases to trimming and J lost 2 bases, with 11 bases between them. This CDR3 is built from 15 residues. Germline-derived CDR1 and CDR2 are MDHEN and SYDVKM. The CDR3: CASRGSGTGANVLTF. CDR3 coding DNA: TGTGCCAGCAGGGGGTCGGGTACTGGGGCCAACGTCCTGACTTTC.

This chain joins TRBV4-1 and TRBJ2-7, with a possible D match to TRBD2 (6 bases). Germline V CDR1 and CDR2: MGHRA, YSYEKL. CDR3 size: 16 residues. V dropped 0 bases and J dropped 1 base, with 13 bases sitting between them. CDR3: CASSQEHGRRSYEQYF. In DNA, the CDR3 is TGCGCCAGCAGCCAAGAACACGGGAGAAGATCCTACGAGCAGTACTTC.

The chain carries TRBV3-1 (or the pseudogene TRBV3-2) and TRBJ2-2; 9 positions match TRBD2. Germline V gives CDR1 LGHDT, CDR2 YNNKEL (reference sequence). The CDR3 has 21 residues. V lost 7 bases to trimming and J lost 5 bases; unmatched junction nucleotides: 26. CDR3 protein: CASTSDVADKEGTSRTGELFF. DNA for the CDR3: TGTGCCAGCACCTCTGACGTGGCCGATAAGGAAGGGACTAGCAGGACCGGGGAGCTGTTTTTT.

The chain combines TRBV7-8 with TRBJ2-7; no clear D. Germline CDR1 and CDR2: SGHVS and FQNEAQ. Trimming shortened V by 1 base and J by 2 bases, and 9 bases separated the two germline ends. The CDR3 sequence is 14 residues long. The CDR3 sequence is CASSLESHPYEQYF. The DNA of the CDR3 is TGTGCCAGCAGCTTAGAATCACACCCCTACGAGCAGTACTTC.

The V gene is TRBV12-3 or TRBV12-4, the J gene TRBJ1-2, with D unclear. The CDR3 runs 12 residues. The ends were cut back, 5 bases at V and 6 bases at J, with 10 bases in the middle. The CDR3 here is CASSTGRDGYTF. The CDR3 nucleotides are TGTGCCAGCAGTACCGGGAGGGATGGCTACACCTTC.

The chain has TRBV28 and TRBJ2-3; 7 nucleotides line up with TRBD1. J was trimmed by 2 bases and V by 6 bases; bases with no gene match: 5. The CDR3 has 14 residues. The germline V gene encodes CDR1 MDHEN and CDR2 SYDVKM. CDR3 region: CASRADRITDTQYF. The CDR3, as DNA: TGTGCCAGCAGAGCGGACAGGATCACAGATACGCAGTATTTT.

J is TRBJ1-5 and V is TRBV6-6; 7 nucleotides agree with TRBD1. The germline V gene has CDR1 MNHNY and CDR2 SVGAGI (reference sequence). After removal of 6 bases from V and 5 bases from J, the junction contained 4 bases not matched to a gene. CDR3 length: 13 residues. CDR3 in amino acids: CASRSGQDQPQHF. The CDR3 DNA reads TGTGCCAGCAGGAGCGGACAGGATCAGCCCCAGCATTTT.

This clone was recorded a few times. The V call is TRBV5-1, the J call TRBJ1-1; D possibly corresponds to TRBD1 (6 bases). The CDR3 loop spans 14 amino acids. V was cut by 4 bases and J by 2 bases, with 12 bases left in between. Germline V gives CDR1 SGHRS, CDR2 YFSETQ. The CDR3 loop is CASSLRQANTEAFF. The CDR3 DNA reads as TGCGCCAGCAGCCTAAGACAGGCAAACACTGAAGCTTTCTTT. The variable domain in full, with the rest retrieved from reference TRBV5-1 and TRBJ1-1, is KAGVTQTPRYLIKTRGQQVTLSCSPISGHRSVSWYQQTPGQGLQFLFEYFSETQRNKGNFPGRFSGRQFSNSRSEMNVSTLELGDSALYLCASSLRQANTEAFFGQGTRLTVV.

In DNA, the CDR3 is TGTGCCAGCAGTTACTCACAGGGGGACGAAAAACTGTTTTTT. The encoded protein is CASSYSQGDEKLFF. This chain uses TRBV6-6 with TRBJ1-4; 8 bases line up with TRBD1. V trimming: 0 bases; J trimming: 8 bases; junction bases outside the gene matches: 2. The CDR3 covers 14 residues. Per the germline V gene, CDR1 is MNHNY and CDR2 is SVGAGI (reference sequence).

The chain combines TRBV5-6 with TRBJ1-1, with D unresolved. Germline CDR1 SGHDT, CDR2 YYEEEE. The germline V and J ends were trimmed by 2 bases and 4 bases, with 6 bases remaining between them. The CDR3 is 12 residues long. CDR3: CASSLLFTEAFF. The CDR3 DNA sequence: TGTGCCAGCAGCTTACTTTTCACTGAAGCTTTCTTT.

This chain connects TRBV27 to TRBJ2-5, with D perhaps given as TRBD1 or TRBD2 (6 bases each). Germline assignment: CDR1 MNHEY and CDR2 SMNVEV (reference sequence). V was clipped by 6 bases and J by 1 base, with 15 bases between them. The CDR3 runs 15 residues. CDR3 sequence reads: CASRLRGDIQETQYF. The CDR3 DNA sequence: TGTGCCAGCAGGCTTAGGGGGGACATCCAAGAGACCCAGTACTTC.

V and J are TRBV5-1 and TRBJ2-5; D perhaps matches TRBD1 (7 bases). Germline CDR1 is SGHRS and CDR2 is YFSETQ. This CDR3 spans 13 amino acids. Deletions cut 4 bases from V and 3 bases from J, with 10 bases between. Written as DNA, the CDR3 is TGCGCCAGCAGCGGCGGGACAGAAGAGACCCAGTACTTC. This gives the protein CASSGGTEETQYF.

V usage is TRBV5-4 and J usage is TRBJ2-7; 16 bases agree with TRBD2. Losses at the gene ends were 1 base for V and 5 bases for J; bases not matched to a gene: 9. From germline, CDR1 is SGHNT and CDR2 YYREEE (reference sequence). The CDR3 is 18 residues long. The CDR3 DNA is TGTGCCAGCAGCTTGAAGGGACTAGCGGGAGGGTTGTTCCACGAGCAGTACTTC. As protein: CASSLKGLAGGLFHEQYF.

The CDR3 is CASSRSESHTGELFF. The CDR3 nucleotides are TGTGCCAGCAGCAGGAGCGAAAGCCACACCGGGGAGCTGTTTTTT. The genes are TRBV7-2 and TRBJ2-2; D unclear. This CDR3 spans 15 amino acids. Trimming shortened V by 5 bases and J by 3 bases, and 13 bases separated the two germline ends. In germline, CDR1 is SGHTA, CDR2 FQGNSA.